The entry below describes one T cell receptor (beta chain). Its antigen remains unidentified. No much larger clone exists at a distance of one base, and base qualities are not known. The sample originates from a study of T-cell reconstitution after alpha-beta-depleted transplantation in children (dated by TCRdb to about 2016). A note on the overall study: T-cell immune reconstitution after TCRalphabeta/CD19-depleted allogeneic hematopoietic cell transplantation in children was quantitatively tracked in the study by means of TCR repertoire profiling.

Its CDR3 holds 15 amino acids, cysteine through phenylalanine. The read is trimmed to its CDR3 DNA, 45 bases read in frame from base 1. V is pruned by 4 bases and J by 5 bases, leaving 13 bases of the junction without a gene match. Taken from the germline V gene (reference sequence), the CDR1 and CDR2 loops are GTSNPN and SVGIG. Library generation was performed with PCR. The instrument was an Illumina HiSeq 2500. To normalize quantification of the TCRbeta repertoire, the TCR libraries were built with molecular barcoding that relied on unique molecular identifiers. TCRdb reworked the public reads: Q25 trimming with fastp, MiXCR clone assembly, productive beta chains retained. Identical CDR3 protein sequences are pooled into one entry, listed with their most common genes and DNA. This sample comprises about 420,000 distinct CDR3 sequences, roughly a tenth of them detected only once. Of the sample, 4.5% to 7% is held by the ten largest clones.

The clonotype originates from a human donor who donated a stem cell graft to a child with acute myeloid leukemia. Sequenced here: PBMCs from the stem cell graft donor, sampled from the stem cell graft. The chain is assembled from TRBV30 and TRBJ2-5; 7 middle bases align to TRBD1. The CDR3 corresponds to CAWTFGTASGETQYF. At the DNA level, the sequence is TGTGCCTGGACCTTCGGGACAGCCTCTGGGGAGACCCAGTACTTC.